This TCR beta chain is drawn from a study of T cell changes during pregnancy in multiple sclerosis. The germline V and J ends were trimmed by 5 bases and 2 bases, with 10 bases remaining between them. The length of the CDR3 is 13 residues. Germline lookup yields CDR1 MDHEN and CDR2 SYDVKM. Using immunoSEQ multiplex PCR, the repertoire was profiled, and TCRdb retains in-frame clones only, with some absent. The sample holds tens of thousands of clones, more than 85% seen once. The receptor's source is a female donor in good health, enrolled as a control in a pregnancy study. The chain carries TRBV28 and TRBJ2-7; D possibly corresponds to TRBD2 (5 bases). This sample comprised CD4+ T cells from peripheral blood mononuclear cells, obtained in the second trimester of pregnancy. The CDR3 sequence: CASSRGSPYEQYF. In DNA, the CDR3 is TGTGCCAGCAGTCGGGGATCTCCCTACGAGCAGTACTTC.